This T cell receptor beta chain stems from a study of cytomegalovirus exposure and HLA in healthy donors. Overall study findings and caveats: It was assumed in the presence/absence analyses that sequencing depth was roughly uniform across donors. When analyzed later, the rates of TCR association showed variation by HLA locus, with DRB1 the most and HLA-C the fewest. Around 160 TCR beta chains were listed as cytomegalovirus-associated. The study dropped some indistinguishable V segments, TRBV6-2 and TRBV6-3 among them.

V was trimmed by 7 bases and J by 0 bases, leaving 14 bases between them. Germline CDR1 SGDLS, CDR2 YYNGEE. This CDR3 has 14 amino acids. Turning to this clone: The target antigen is unknown.

In the PCR, 60 Vbeta and 13 Jbeta primers were used. TCRdb's copy holds only in-frame clones and misses some; the assay was immunoSEQ multiplex PCR. This table holds 250,000 or so clones, 81% found once. The chain carries TRBV9 and TRBJ2-7; TRBD1 is a possible D gene (5 bases). The specimen was PBMCs. The TCR originated in a woman aged 55-69 years in good health and CMV-seropositive. This CDR3 is CASRRDLSSYEQYF. CDR3 sequence (DNA): TGTGCCAGCCGCAGGGATTTGAGCTCCTACGAGCAGTACTTC.